The next 8 T cell receptor beta chains were all read from a single sample in a study of blood T cell repertoires in COVID-19. TCRdb's table, derived via immunoSEQ multiplex PCR, lists solely in-frame clones and lacks some. The table includes 250,000 or so clones, about 80% detected once. Source material: PBMCs or T cells enriched from blood (not recorded which). Receptor source: a man aged 50 to 59 who had recovered from COVID-19.

V gene TRBV7-2 combines with J gene TRBJ1-4; D may be TRBD1 (5 bases). The CDR3 covers 15 residues. Trimming took 1 base from V and 0 from J, leaving 6 bases between them. Germline loops: CDR1 SGHTA, CDR2 FQGNSA. The CDR3, as DNA: TGTGCCAGCAGCTTAGTCAGGGCAACTAATGAAAAACTGTTTTTT. It codes for CASSLVRATNEKLFF. Variable domain in full (rest from reference TRBV7-2 and TRBJ1-4): GAGVSQSPSNKVTEKGKDVELRCDPISGHTALYWYRQSLGQGLEFLIYFQGNSAPDKSGLPSDRFSAERTGGSVSTLTIQRTQQEDSAVYLCASSLVRATNEKLFFGSGTQLSVL.

Only one count was recorded for this clone. V is TRBV10-3 and J is TRBJ2-2; 12 bases are a match to TRBD2. Germline lookup yields CDR1 ENHRY and CDR2 SYGVKD. Unmatched junction bases numbered 0, after V lost 6 bases and J lost 7 bases. CDR3 size: 13 residues. DNA for the CDR3: TGTGCCATCAGGACTAGCGGGAGCGGGGAGCTGTTTTTT. It codes for CAIRTSGSGELFF.

The rearrangement joins TRBV10-3 to TRBJ2-1, with D possibly TRBD2 on 6 matching bases. This CDR3 region has 13 residues. Germline V gene data show CDR1 as ENHRY and CDR2 as SYGVKD. V shed 2 bases and J shed 9 bases, with 11 bases lying between them. The CDR3 nucleotides are TGTGCCATCAGTGAGCCGATGGGGGGTGAGCAGTTCTTC. This translates into CAISEPMGGEQFF.

This clone appeared once. The chain has TRBV24-1 and TRBJ2-1; D not resolved. The CDR3 extends over 14 amino acids. Trimming removed 1 base from V and 4 bases from J, with 7 bases in between. Germline assignment: CDR1 KGHDR and CDR2 SFDVKD. Here the CDR3 reads CATSDFREYNEQFF. For the CDR3, the DNA is TGTGCCACCAGTGATTTTCGAGAGTACAATGAGCAGTTCTTC.

J is TRBJ2-7 and V is TRBV5-5; a possible D gene is TRBD2 (6 bases). V lost 10 bases to trimming and J lost 3 bases, with 17 bases between them. The CDR3 consists of 13 residues. Germline V CDR1 and CDR2: SGHKS, YYEKEE (reference sequence). This CDR3 is CARNGGGRYEQYF. For the CDR3, the DNA is TGTGCCCGGAACGGGGGAGGCCGCTACGAGCAGTACTTC. The complete variable domain, with remaining parts taken from reference TRBV5-5 and TRBJ2-7, reads DAGVTQSPTHLIKTRGQQVTLRCSPISGHKSVSWYQQVLGQGPQFIFQYYEKEERGRGNFPDRFSARQFPNYSSELNVNALLLGDSALYLCARNGGGRYEQYFGPGTRLTVT.

This clone appeared a single time. The chain's CDR3 is CASSPAGTSGKNEQYF. The CDR3 coding sequence is TGTGCCAGTAGCCCTGCGGGGACTAGCGGGAAAAATGAGCAGTACTTC. The genes are TRBV19 and TRBJ2-7; 13 bases map to TRBD2. After removal of 6 bases from V and 7 bases from J, the junction contained 12 bases not matched to a gene. This CDR3 has 16 amino acids. Germline lookup yields CDR1 LNHDA and CDR2 SQIVND (reference sequence).

This chain links TRBV6-4 with TRBJ1-5; no clear D. The V and J ends lost 7 bases and 7 bases respectively, with 8 bases between them. The CDR3 loop spans 11 amino acids. The germline CDR1 and CDR2 sequences are MRHNA and SNTAGT. The CDR3 loop is CASICGQPQHF. CDR3 sequence (DNA): TGTGCCAGCATTTGTGGCCAGCCCCAGCATTTT.

The CDR3 sequence: CATSREDRDNQPQHF. CDR3 coding DNA: TGTGCCACCAGCAGAGAGGACAGGGACAATCAGCCCCAGCATTTT. The chain has TRBV15 and TRBJ1-5; 8 positions match TRBD1. Trimming took 0 bases from V and 3 from J; bases not matched to a gene: 1. Germline CDR1 reads LNHNV; CDR2 reads YYDKDF (reference sequence). This CDR3 region has 15 residues.